The subject of this entry is one T cell receptor beta chain. The antigen remains unidentified. Separate from the approximately 700-subject first cohort was the 120-subject validation cohort, to which the donors belonged. This sample is drawn from a study of cytomegalovirus exposure and HLA in healthy donors. Study conclusions and caveats: Rarity characterized most TCR sequences, yet some public TCRs appeared in many donors. Clusters of TCRs from the first cohort tended to co-occur in the 120 validation repertoires (as a later analysis found).

Profiling relied on immunoSEQ multiplex PCR, and the TCRdb table lists in-frame clones only, not all of them. This sample carries over 85,000 clones, around 87% of them seen once, and the ten largest clones take over 1.1%. The clonotype originates from a woman in her 30s in good health and CMV-seropositive. The specimen sequenced was PBMCs.

This CDR3 is CASSAGRYNSPLHF. CDR3 nucleotides: TGCGCCAGCAGCGCGGGACGGTATAATTCACCCCTCCACTTT. The rearrangement uses TRBV5-1 and TRBJ1-6; D possibly corresponds to TRBD1 (5 bases). The CDR3 has 14 residues. Germline CDR1 reads SGHRS; CDR2 reads YFSETQ. V lost 4 bases to trimming and J lost 4 bases, with 9 bases between them.